These 30 T cell receptor beta chains came from one sample sequenced in a study of shared clonotypes between healthy human individuals. Naivety among CD8 cells was defined by CD45RO negativity and positive CCR7 selection, thereby excluding terminally differentiated effector memory CD45RA+ cells. Clones were read by immunoSEQ multiplex PCR, and TCRdb kept only the in-frame ones, dropping some. The sample has roughly 2.1 million clones; about 92% are singletons. The sequenced material came from naive CD8+ T cells from PBMCs. These TCRs come from a man in his late teens or twenties in good health. Some clones in this sample may be carry-over from other donors' samples.

CDR3 region: CASSQGGQIQETQYF. CDR3 DNA sequence: TGTGCCAGCAGCCAGGGGGGACAGATACAAGAGACCCAGTACTTC. The chain is built from TRBV14 and TRBJ2-5; TRBD1 might be the D (7 bases). The germline V gene encodes CDR1 SGHDN and CDR2 FVKESK. The CDR3 is 15 amino acids. V was pared by 3 bases and J by 2 bases, with 13 bases between.

The chain's CDR3 is CASSLSRDRGFGNEQFF. The CDR3 nucleotides read TGCGCCAGCAGCTTGTCCCGGGACAGGGGATTCGGCAATGAGCAGTTCTTC. The chain has TRBV5-1 and TRBJ2-1; TRBD1 matches 10 bases. Germline CDR1 and CDR2: SGHRS and YFSETQ. V gave up 1 base and J gave up 6 bases; unmatched junction bases: 10. The CDR3 is 17 amino acids. The variable domain in full, with the rest retrieved from reference TRBV5-1 and TRBJ2-1, is KAGVTQTPRYLIKTRGQQVTLSCSPISGHRSVSWYQQTPGQGLQFLFEYFSETQRNKGNFPGRFSGRQFSNSRSEMNVSTLELGDSALYLCASSLSRDRGFGNEQFFGPGTRLTVL.

The V and J genes are TRBV2 and TRBJ2-7, with D hard to call. The CDR3 is 15 amino acids. V was cut by 1 base and J by 2 bases, with 12 bases left in between. CDR1 and CDR2 (germline): SNHLY, FYNNEI. The CDR3 region has the DNA TGTGCCAGCAGTGAAGTGGACGGATCTGCCTACGAGCAGTACTTC. This translates into CASSEVDGSAYEQYF.

This clone was observed a single time. The chain employs TRBV11-1 and TRBJ2-1, with 7 nucleotides matching TRBD2. The length of the CDR3 is 15 residues. The V gene's germline CDR1 is SGHAT and CDR2 FQDESV (reference sequence). V shed 3 bases, J shed 5 bases, and the junction held 7 bases outside the gene matches. CDR3 bases: TGTGCCAGCAGCTTTGGCAGGGAGGGGCACAATGAGCAGTTCTTC. As protein: CASSFGREGHNEQFF.

CDR3 sequence (DNA): TGTGCCAGCAGCTTAGCGCCCGAGGATGAGCAGTTCTTC. As protein: CASSLAPEDEQFF. The V call is TRBV7-9, the J call TRBJ2-1; D unclear. Trimming took off 0 bases at V and 8 bases at J, with 8 bases between the two ends. Germline lookup yields CDR1 SEHNR and CDR2 FQNEAQ (reference sequence). This CDR3 comprises 13 residues.

V and J are TRBV5-6 and TRBJ2-4, with 13 bases identical to TRBD2. The CDR3 contains 18 residues. Germline CDR1 and CDR2: SGHDT and YYEEEE. The junction had 8 bases not matched to a gene; V was cut back by 3 bases and J by 2 bases. CDR3 DNA sequence: TGTGCCAGCAGCTACACCCGGACTAGCGGGAGATCCAAAAACATTCAGTACTTC. Encoded protein: CASSYTRTSGRSKNIQYF.

The DNA for the CDR3 is TGTGCCAGCAGCTTAGTCCCAGGGGGGCAAGAGACCCAGTACTTC. Protein product: CASSLVPGGQETQYF. This chain uses TRBV7-6 with TRBJ2-5; a possible D gene is TRBD1 (7 bases). From germline, CDR1 is SGHVS and CDR2 FNYEAQ. The CDR3 length is 15 residues. The V end lost 1 base, the J end lost 2 bases, and 11 bases lay between the germline ends. Filled out from reference TRBV7-6 and TRBJ2-5, the complete variable domain reads GAGVSQSPRYKVTKRGQDVALRCDPISGHVSLYWYRQALGQGPEFLTYFNYEAQQDKSGLPNDRFSAERPEGSISTLTIQRTEQRDSAMYRCASSLVPGGQETQYFGPGTRLLVL.

As regards this clone: The sample contains more than one DNA sequence encoding this CDR3. V usage is TRBV9 and J usage is TRBJ2-7, with 8 bases lining up with TRBD1. Germline V lookup: CDR1 SGDLS, CDR2 YYNGEE. The CDR3 has 14 amino acids. The V gene end was trimmed by 3 bases and the J gene end by 2 bases; junction bases not matched to a gene: 4. This CDR3 is CASSAGQAPYEQYF. Here the CDR3 DNA reads TGTGCCAGCAGCGCGGGACAGGCGCCCTACGAGCAGTACTTC.

The CDR3 reads CASSLSPGTGLRYEQYF. Written as DNA, the CDR3 is TGTGCCAGCAGTTTATCCCCCGGGACAGGGCTCCGTTACGAGCAGTACTTC. The chain employs TRBV27 and TRBJ2-7; 9 nucleotides align to TRBD1. The CDR3 runs 17 residues. Germline lookup yields CDR1 MNHEY and CDR2 SMNVEV (reference sequence). The V and J ends lost 0 bases and 4 bases, in that order; junction bases with no gene match: 10.

This clone came up once. This sequence joins TRBV7-9 and TRBJ1-5; TRBD1 matches at 9 bases. Germline CDR1 is SEHNR and CDR2 is FQNEAQ (reference sequence). This CDR3 is built from 18 residues. V shed 1 base and J 6 bases; nucleotides not matched to a gene: 13. DNA of the CDR3: TGTGCCAGCAGCTTAGTACCGAGACAGGGGGACGGGAGTCAGCCCCAGCATTTT. This sequence encodes CASSLVPRQGDGSQPQHF.

The chain employs TRBV11-1 and TRBJ2-2; D gene uncertain. The CDR3 loop spans 14 amino acids. The germline gives CDR1 SGHAT, CDR2 FQDESV (reference sequence). V was shortened by 2 bases and J by 4 bases, with 8 bases between the two germline ends. CDR3 nucleotide sequence: TGTGCCAGCAGCTTATTAGAGGCCACCGGGGAGCTGTTTTTT. This gives the protein CASSLLEATGELFF.

This sequence joins TRBV4-1 and TRBJ2-5; D unclear. In germline, CDR1 is MGHRA, CDR2 YSYEKL. This CDR3 is built from 13 residues. Trimming took 3 bases from V and 3 from J, leaving 8 bases between them. CDR3 in DNA: TGCGCCAGCAGCCAGGAAAGCAAAGAGACCCAGTACTTC. Protein: CASSQESKETQYF.

The CDR3 loop is CASSLRQGSLNTEAFF. CDR3 DNA sequence: TGTGCCAGCAGTTTACGACAGGGCTCTTTGAACACTGAAGCTTTCTTT. The V and J genes are TRBV27 and TRBJ1-1; 7 bases align to TRBD1. V dropped 2 bases and J dropped 0; count of bases not matched to a gene: 6. There are 16 residues in the CDR3. Germline V gene lookup returns CDR1 MNHEY and CDR2 SMNVEV (reference sequence).

This sequence joins TRBV9 and TRBJ2-1; D remains ambiguous. This CDR3 contains 13 residues. CDR1 and CDR2 from the germline V gene are SGDLS and YYNGEE. Trimming took 4 bases from V and 5 from J, leaving 10 bases between them. Here the CDR3 DNA reads TGTGCCAGCAGCTCCGACCCAAACAATGAGCAGTTCTTC. It codes for CASSSDPNNEQFF.

This clone appeared once. The chain combines TRBV10-3 with TRBJ2-7; D is undetermined. Germline V lookup: CDR1 ENHRY, CDR2 SYGVKD. The CDR3 has 11 residues. V was shortened by 1 base and J by 5 bases, with 3 bases between the two germline ends. CDR3 in amino acids: CAISELNEQYF. CDR3 nucleotides: TGTGCCATCAGTGAGTTGAACGAGCAGTACTTC.

This clone appeared once. V gene TRBV5-1 combines with J gene TRBJ2-1; 9 nucleotides align to TRBD1. CDR1 and CDR2 from the germline V gene are SGHRS and YFSETQ. The V gene end was trimmed by 1 base and the J gene end by 6 bases; junction bases not matched to a gene: 5. The CDR3 loop spans 15 amino acids. CDR3 sequence (DNA): TGCGCCAGCAGCTTGAGACAGGGGGAGGGCAATGAGCAGTTCTTC. Translated, it gives CASSLRQGEGNEQFF. The whole variable domain, remainder taken from reference TRBV5-1 and TRBJ2-1, is KAGVTQTPRYLIKTRGQQVTLSCSPISGHRSVSWYQQTPGQGLQFLFEYFSETQRNKGNFPGRFSGRQFSNSRSEMNVSTLELGDSALYLCASSLRQGEGNEQFFGPGTRLTVL.

There are a few counts of this clone. J is TRBJ1-1 and V is TRBV7-9; D gene ambiguous. Between the trimmed V and J ends, which lost 3 bases and 0 bases, there was a span of 8 bases. The CDR3 length is 14 residues. The germline V gene has CDR1 SEHNR and CDR2 FQNEAQ (reference sequence). The CDR3 loop is CASSFNSMNTEAFF. For the CDR3, the DNA is TGTGCCAGCAGCTTCAACAGCATGAACACTGAAGCTTTCTTT.

The chain has TRBV9 and TRBJ1-2; no clear D. There are 17 residues in the CDR3. V shed 3 bases and J shed 4 bases, with 22 bases lying between them. Germline V gene data show CDR1 as SGDLS and CDR2 as YYNGEE. For the CDR3, the DNA is TGTGCCAGCAGCGAGGACGGAGAACTAGGTAGGGTCTATGGCTACACCTTC. Residues: CASSEDGELGRVYGYTF. Full variable domain (rest looked up from reference TRBV9 and TRBJ1-2): DSGVTQTPKHLITATGQRVTLRCSPRSGDLSVYWYQQSLDQGLQFLIQYYNGEERAKGNILERFSAQQFPDLHSELNLSSLELGDSALYFCASSEDGELGRVYGYTFGSGTRLTVV.

Worth noting for this clone: Other DNA sequences within the sample encode an identical CDR3. This chain links TRBV7-8 with TRBJ2-5; D is uncertain. The J call could be wrong; TRBJ2-7 is a better fit for the DNA end. This CDR3 has 11 residues. Looked up from germline, CDR1 is SGHVS and CDR2 is FQNEAQ. The CDR3 is CASSLGNEQYF. The CDR3, as DNA: TGTGCCAGCAGCTTAGGTAACGAGCAGTACTTC.

The rearrangement uses TRBV28 and TRBJ2-7; D might be TRBD1 or TRBD2, each matching 5 bases. Germline-derived CDR1 and CDR2 are MDHEN and SYDVKM. The CDR3 is 13 amino acids. The V end was cut by 3 bases, the J end by 5 bases, with 11 bases between. CDR3 bases: TGTGCCAGCAGTTTCCGGGGCGGCCACGAGCAGTACTTC. Residues: CASSFRGGHEQYF.

This clone was observed once. The chain employs TRBV9 and TRBJ2-7; the D gene could be TRBD1 or TRBD2 (5 bases each). CDR3 length: 16 residues. Trimming took 0 bases from V and 0 from J, leaving 13 bases between them. CDR1 and CDR2 (germline): SGDLS, YYNGEE. The CDR3 is CASSVGGDSLSYEQYF. As DNA, the CDR3 is TGTGCCAGCAGCGTAGGAGGGGATTCGCTCTCCTACGAGCAGTACTTC. The full variable domain, its missing parts supplied by reference TRBV9 and TRBJ2-7, is DSGVTQTPKHLITATGQRVTLRCSPRSGDLSVYWYQQSLDQGLQFLIQYYNGEERAKGNILERFSAQQFPDLHSELNLSSLELGDSALYFCASSVGGDSLSYEQYFGPGTRLTVT.

On this clone itself: Other DNA sequences of this sample code for an identical CDR3. CDR3 DNA: TGTGCCAGCAGCTTTCCGGGACAGCAAGAGACCCAGTACTTC. Protein sequence: CASSFPGQQETQYF. The chain joins TRBV7-9 to TRBJ2-5, with TRBD1 identical over 7 bases. CDR3 size: 14 residues. Germline-derived CDR1 and CDR2 are SEHNR and FQNEAQ (reference sequence). V shed 3 bases and J 2 bases; nucleotides not matched to a gene: 3.

The chain combines TRBV9 with TRBJ1-2; possibly TRBD1 for D (5 bases). The V end was cut by 0 bases, the J end by 5 bases, with 8 bases between. This CDR3 comprises 13 residues. CDR1 SGDLS and CDR2 YYNGEE come from the germline V gene. The CDR3 region has the DNA TGTGCCAGCAGCGTAGGACAGCCATATGGCTACACCTTC. This translates into CASSVGQPYGYTF.

The CDR3 DNA reads as TGTGCCAGCAGCCCCCGGACTAGCGGGAGAGACACCGGGGAGCTGTTTTTT. Protein sequence: CASSPRTSGRDTGELFF. The chain carries TRBV7-3 and TRBJ2-2; 13 positions agree with TRBD2. V shed 5 bases, J shed 3 bases, and the junction held 6 bases outside the gene matches. This CDR3 region has 17 residues. CDR1 and CDR2 (germline): SGHTA, FQGTGA.

The chain uses TRBV10-3 and TRBJ2-7; the match to TRBD2 covers 7 bases. With V trimmed by 0 bases and J by 2 bases, 7 bases remained unmatched. Germline lookup yields CDR1 ENHRY and CDR2 SYGVKD. This CDR3 is built from 16 residues. Written as DNA, the CDR3 is TGTGCCATCAGTGAGTCCGAGGGAGGGTGGCCCTACGAGCAGTACTTC. This sequence encodes CAISESEGGWPYEQYF.

The V gene is TRBV7-9, the J gene TRBJ2-1; TRBD2 matches 9 bases. Germline CDR1 SEHNR, CDR2 FQNEAQ (reference sequence). V dropped 1 base and J dropped 8; count of bases not matched to a gene: 18. The CDR3 is made up of 19 amino acids. As DNA, the CDR3 is TGTGCCAGCAGCTTAGGGCTTCTGACTAGCGGAATTACAGGCGATGAGCAGTTCTTC. This encodes CASSLGLLTSGITGDEQFF. The variable domain in full, with the rest retrieved from reference TRBV7-9 and TRBJ2-1, is DTGVSQNPRHKITKRGQNVTFRCDPISEHNRLYWYRQTLGQGPEFLTYFQNEAQLEKSRLLSDRFSAERPKGSFSTLEIQRTEQGDSAMYLCASSLGLLTSGITGDEQFFGPGTRLTVL.

The chain's CDR3 is CASSVGPRTENYGYTF. In DNA form, the CDR3 reads TGTGCCAGCAGCGTAGGACCGCGGACTGAAAACTATGGCTACACCTTC. The chain links TRBV9 to TRBJ1-2; D remains ambiguous. V was clipped by 0 bases and J by 2 bases, with 14 bases between them. The CDR3 extends over 16 amino acids. Germline V gives CDR1 SGDLS, CDR2 YYNGEE.

This clone was detected once. The rearrangement links TRBV14 to TRBJ2-7; TRBD2 agrees at 10 bases. Germline CDR1 and CDR2: SGHDN and FVKESK. The CDR3 loop spans 16 amino acids. The junction had 9 bases not matched to a gene; V was cut back by 5 bases and J by 2 bases. DNA of the CDR3: TGTGCCAGCAGCTCCTTCACTAGCGGGGATCCCTACGAGCAGTACTTC. Encoded protein: CASSSFTSGDPYEQYF.

The chain links TRBV4-3 to TRBJ1-4; D is unclear. In germline, CDR1 is LGHNA, CDR2 YSLEER. The V end was cut by 1 base, the J end by 5 bases, with 14 bases between. There are 16 residues in the CDR3. CDR3: CASSQGIREGNEKLFF. In nucleotides, the CDR3 is TGCGCCAGCAGCCAAGGCATACGAGAGGGAAATGAAAAACTGTTTTTT.

The gene calls are TRBV5-5 and TRBJ1-4; TRBD1 might be the D (6 bases). The CDR3 has 16 amino acids. V lost 1 base and J lost 1, with 11 bases in between. From germline, CDR1 is SGHKS and CDR2 YYEKEE (reference sequence). CDR3 sequence: CASSLPWTVTNEKLFF. The CDR3 nucleotides are TGTGCCAGCAGCTTGCCCTGGACAGTAACTAATGAAAAACTGTTTTTT.